This T cell receptor (beta chain) came from a study of cytomegalovirus exposure and HLA in healthy donors. Trimming cost V 10 bases and J 2 bases, with 12 bases left between them. The CDR3 is made up of 12 amino acids. The germline CDR1 and CDR2 sequences are SGHDT and YYEEEE. The PCR made use of 60 Vbeta and 13 Jbeta primers. Clones were sequenced by immunoSEQ multiplex PCR, and TCRdb holds only the in-frame ones, with some missing. This sample yields 100,000 to 150,000 clones, of which less than 85% are seen a single time; 7.5% to 9.5% belongs to the top ten. This clonotype originated in a man aged 30 to 39 in good health and CMV-seropositive. The genes are TRBV5-6 and TRBJ1-2; D is unclear. The sample consisted of PBMCs. This chain's CDR3 is CASYRENYGYTF. The CDR3 DNA sequence: TGTGCCTCCTACAGAGAAAACTATGGCTACACCTTC.